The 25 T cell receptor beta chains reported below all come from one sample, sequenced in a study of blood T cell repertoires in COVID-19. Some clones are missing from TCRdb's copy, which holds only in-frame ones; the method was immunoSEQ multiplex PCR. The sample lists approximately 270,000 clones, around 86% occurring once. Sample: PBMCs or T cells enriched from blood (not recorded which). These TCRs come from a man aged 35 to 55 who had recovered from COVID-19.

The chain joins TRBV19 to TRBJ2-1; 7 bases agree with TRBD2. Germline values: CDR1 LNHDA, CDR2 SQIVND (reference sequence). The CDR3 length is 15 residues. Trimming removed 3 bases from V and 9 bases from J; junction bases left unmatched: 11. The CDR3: CASSILGGSRGEQFF. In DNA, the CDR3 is TGTGCCAGTAGTATTCTGGGCGGGAGTAGGGGTGAGCAGTTCTTC.

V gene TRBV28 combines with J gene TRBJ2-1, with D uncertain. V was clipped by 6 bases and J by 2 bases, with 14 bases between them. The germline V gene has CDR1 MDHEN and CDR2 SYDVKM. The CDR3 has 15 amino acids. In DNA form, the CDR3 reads TGTGCCAGCAGGTCCCAGGCTTTTGCCTACAATGAGCAGTTCTTC. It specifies CASRSQAFAYNEQFF.

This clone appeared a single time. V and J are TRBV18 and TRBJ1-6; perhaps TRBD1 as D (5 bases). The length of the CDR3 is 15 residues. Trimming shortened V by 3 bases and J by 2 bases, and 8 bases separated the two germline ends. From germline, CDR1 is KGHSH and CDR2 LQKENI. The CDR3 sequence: CASSPQGPYNSPLHF. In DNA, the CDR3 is TGTGCCAGCTCACCCCAGGGCCCCTATAATTCACCCCTCCACTTT.

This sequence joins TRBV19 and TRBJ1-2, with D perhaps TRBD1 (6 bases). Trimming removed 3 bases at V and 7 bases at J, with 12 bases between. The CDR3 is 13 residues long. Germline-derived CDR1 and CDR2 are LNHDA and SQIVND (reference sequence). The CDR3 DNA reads TGTGCCAGTAGTATCCAGGGGATTACTGGCTACACCTTC. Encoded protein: CASSIQGITGYTF.

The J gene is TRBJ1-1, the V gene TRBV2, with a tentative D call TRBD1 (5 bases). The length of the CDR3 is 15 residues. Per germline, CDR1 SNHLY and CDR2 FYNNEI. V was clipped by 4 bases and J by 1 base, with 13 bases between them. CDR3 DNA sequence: TGTGCCAGCAGTGTGACCGACAGCGAGAACACTGAAGCTTTCTTT. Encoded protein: CASSVTDSENTEAFF.

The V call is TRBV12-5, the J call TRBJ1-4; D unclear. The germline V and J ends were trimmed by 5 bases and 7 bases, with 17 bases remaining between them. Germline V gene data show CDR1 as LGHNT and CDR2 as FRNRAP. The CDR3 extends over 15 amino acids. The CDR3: CASGLRSFPREKLFF. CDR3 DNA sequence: TGTGCTAGTGGTCTCCGCTCCTTTCCGCGTGAAAAACTGTTTTTT.

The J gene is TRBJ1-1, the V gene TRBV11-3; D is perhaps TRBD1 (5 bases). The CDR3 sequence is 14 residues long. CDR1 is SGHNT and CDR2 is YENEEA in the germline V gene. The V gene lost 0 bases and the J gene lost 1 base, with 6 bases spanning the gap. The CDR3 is CASSLDRANTEAFF. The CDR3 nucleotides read TGTGCCAGCAGCTTAGACAGGGCGAACACTGAAGCTTTCTTT.

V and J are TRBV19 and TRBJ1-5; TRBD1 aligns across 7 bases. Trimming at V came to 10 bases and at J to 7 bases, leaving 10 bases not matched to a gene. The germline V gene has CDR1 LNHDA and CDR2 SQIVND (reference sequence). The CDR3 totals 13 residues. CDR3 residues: CATRDRDKQPQHF. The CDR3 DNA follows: TGTGCCACCAGAGACAGGGATAAACAGCCCCAGCATTTT.

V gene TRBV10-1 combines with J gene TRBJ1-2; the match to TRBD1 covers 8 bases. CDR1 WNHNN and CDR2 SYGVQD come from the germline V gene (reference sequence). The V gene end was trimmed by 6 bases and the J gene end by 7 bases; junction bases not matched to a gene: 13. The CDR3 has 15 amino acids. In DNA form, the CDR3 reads TGCGCCAGCAGCCTTTGGGACAGGAAAGGAGGTGGCTACACCTTC. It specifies CASSLWDRKGGGYTF.

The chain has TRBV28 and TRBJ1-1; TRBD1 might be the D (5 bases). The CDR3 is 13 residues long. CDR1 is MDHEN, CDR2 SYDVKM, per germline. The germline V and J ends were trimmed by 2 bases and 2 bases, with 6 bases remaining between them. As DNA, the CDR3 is TGTGCCAGCAGTTTAGACAGAAACACTGAAGCTTTCTTT. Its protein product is CASSLDRNTEAFF.

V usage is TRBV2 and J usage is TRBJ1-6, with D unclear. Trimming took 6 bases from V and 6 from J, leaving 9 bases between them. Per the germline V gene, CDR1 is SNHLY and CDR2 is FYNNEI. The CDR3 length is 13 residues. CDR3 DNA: TGTGCCAGCAGCGCACACCTTAATTCACCCCTCCACTTT. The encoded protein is CASSAHLNSPLHF.

The DNA of the CDR3 is TGTGCCAGCAGCCCCTTGGGACAATTGAACACTGAAGCTTTCTTT. It is translated as CASSPLGQLNTEAFF. This chain links TRBV16 with TRBJ1-1; a possible D gene is TRBD1 (6 bases). CDR1 is KGHSY and CDR2 is FQNENV in the germline V gene. Deletions cut 4 bases from V and 0 bases from J, with 12 bases between. This CDR3 contains 15 residues.

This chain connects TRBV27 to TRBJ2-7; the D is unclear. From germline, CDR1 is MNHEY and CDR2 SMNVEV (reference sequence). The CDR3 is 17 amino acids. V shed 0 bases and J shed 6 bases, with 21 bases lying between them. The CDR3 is CASSLSLGWFRVGEQYF. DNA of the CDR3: TGTGCCAGCAGTTTATCCCTCGGCTGGTTTCGGGTCGGCGAGCAGTACTTC.

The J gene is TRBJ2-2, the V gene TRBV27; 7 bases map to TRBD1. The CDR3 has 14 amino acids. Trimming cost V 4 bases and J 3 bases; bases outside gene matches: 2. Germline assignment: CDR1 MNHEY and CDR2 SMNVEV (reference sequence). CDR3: CASSSGQHTGELFF. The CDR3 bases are TGTGCCAGCAGTTCGGGACAGCACACCGGGGAGCTGTTTTTT.

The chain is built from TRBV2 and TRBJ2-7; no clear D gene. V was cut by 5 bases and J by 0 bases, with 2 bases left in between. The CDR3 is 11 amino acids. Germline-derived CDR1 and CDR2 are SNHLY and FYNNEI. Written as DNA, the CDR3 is TGTGCCAGCAGTCGCTCCTACGAGCAGTACTTC. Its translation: CASSRSYEQYF.

CDR3 DNA sequence: TGTGCCAGCAGCGTAGGACTGCAGCATGAGCAGTTCTTC. This encodes CASSVGLQHEQFF. The rearrangement joins TRBV9 to TRBJ2-1; no clear D gene. The CDR3 length is 13 residues. Trimming took off 0 bases at V and 8 bases at J, with 9 bases between the two ends. Germline assignment: CDR1 SGDLS and CDR2 YYNGEE. Using reference TRBV9 and TRBJ2-1 for the parts outside the CDR3, the full variable domain is DSGVTQTPKHLITATGQRVTLRCSPRSGDLSVYWYQQSLDQGLQFLIQYYNGEERAKGNILERFSAQQFPDLHSELNLSSLELGDSALYFCASSVGLQHEQFFGPGTRLTVL.

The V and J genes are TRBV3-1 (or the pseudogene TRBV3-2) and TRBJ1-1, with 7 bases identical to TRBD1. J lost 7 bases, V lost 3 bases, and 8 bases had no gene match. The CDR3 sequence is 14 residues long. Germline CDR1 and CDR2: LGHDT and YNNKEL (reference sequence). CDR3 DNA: TGTGCCAGCAGCCAGACGAGGGGGCAGGGTGAAGCTTTCTTT. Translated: CASSQTRGQGEAFF.

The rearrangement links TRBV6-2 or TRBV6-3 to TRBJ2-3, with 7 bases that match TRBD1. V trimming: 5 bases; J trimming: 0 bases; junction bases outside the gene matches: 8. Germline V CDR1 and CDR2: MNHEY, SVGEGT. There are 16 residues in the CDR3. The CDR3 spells CASSTGTETSTDTQYF. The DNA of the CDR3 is TGTGCCAGCAGTACCGGGACAGAGACTAGCACAGATACGCAGTATTTT.

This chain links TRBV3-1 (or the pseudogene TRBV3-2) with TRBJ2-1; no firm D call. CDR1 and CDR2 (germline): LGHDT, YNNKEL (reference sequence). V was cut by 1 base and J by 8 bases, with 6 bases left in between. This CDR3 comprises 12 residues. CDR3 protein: CASSQVSDEQFF. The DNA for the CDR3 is TGTGCCAGCAGCCAAGTCAGTGATGAGCAGTTCTTC.

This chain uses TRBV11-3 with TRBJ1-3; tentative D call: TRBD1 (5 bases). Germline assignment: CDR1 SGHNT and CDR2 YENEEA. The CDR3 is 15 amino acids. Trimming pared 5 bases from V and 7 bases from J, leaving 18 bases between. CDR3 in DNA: TGTGCCAGCAGCCCCGGCGGAGGGACGGGTAACACCATATATTTT. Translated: CASSPGGGTGNTIYF.

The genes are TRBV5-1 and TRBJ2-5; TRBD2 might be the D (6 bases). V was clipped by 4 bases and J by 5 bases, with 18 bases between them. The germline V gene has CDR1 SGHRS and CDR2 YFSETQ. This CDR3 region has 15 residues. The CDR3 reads CASSGGIILRETQYF. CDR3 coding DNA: TGCGCCAGCAGCGGCGGGATTATCCTAAGGGAGACCCAGTACTTC.

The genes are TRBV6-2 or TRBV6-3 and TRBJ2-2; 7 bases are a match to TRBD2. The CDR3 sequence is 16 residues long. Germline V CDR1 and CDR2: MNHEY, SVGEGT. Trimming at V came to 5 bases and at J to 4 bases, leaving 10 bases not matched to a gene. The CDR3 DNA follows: TGTGCCAGCAGTCCCGCGTGGGGGACTATCACCGGGGAGCTGTTTTTT. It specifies CASSPAWGTITGELFF.

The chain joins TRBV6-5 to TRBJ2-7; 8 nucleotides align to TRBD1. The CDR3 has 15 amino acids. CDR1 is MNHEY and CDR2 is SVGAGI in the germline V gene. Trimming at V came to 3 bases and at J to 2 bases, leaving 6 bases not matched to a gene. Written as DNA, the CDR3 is TGTGCCAGCAGTTATTCGACAGGGGCCCCCTACGAGCAGTACTTC. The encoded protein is CASSYSTGAPYEQYF.

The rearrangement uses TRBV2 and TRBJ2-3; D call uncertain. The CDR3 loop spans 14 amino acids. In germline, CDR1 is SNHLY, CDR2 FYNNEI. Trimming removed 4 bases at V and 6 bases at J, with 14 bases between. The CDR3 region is CASSVLLGADTQYF. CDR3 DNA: TGTGCCAGCAGTGTTTTGTTGGGCGCCGATACGCAGTATTTT.

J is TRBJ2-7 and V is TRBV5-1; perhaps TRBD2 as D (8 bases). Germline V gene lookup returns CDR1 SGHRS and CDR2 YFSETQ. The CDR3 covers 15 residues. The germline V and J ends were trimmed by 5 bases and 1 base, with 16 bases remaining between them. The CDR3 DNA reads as TGCGCCAGCAGATCGGGAGGGGGCCCGTCCTACGAGCAGTACTTC. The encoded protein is CASRSGGGPSYEQYF.